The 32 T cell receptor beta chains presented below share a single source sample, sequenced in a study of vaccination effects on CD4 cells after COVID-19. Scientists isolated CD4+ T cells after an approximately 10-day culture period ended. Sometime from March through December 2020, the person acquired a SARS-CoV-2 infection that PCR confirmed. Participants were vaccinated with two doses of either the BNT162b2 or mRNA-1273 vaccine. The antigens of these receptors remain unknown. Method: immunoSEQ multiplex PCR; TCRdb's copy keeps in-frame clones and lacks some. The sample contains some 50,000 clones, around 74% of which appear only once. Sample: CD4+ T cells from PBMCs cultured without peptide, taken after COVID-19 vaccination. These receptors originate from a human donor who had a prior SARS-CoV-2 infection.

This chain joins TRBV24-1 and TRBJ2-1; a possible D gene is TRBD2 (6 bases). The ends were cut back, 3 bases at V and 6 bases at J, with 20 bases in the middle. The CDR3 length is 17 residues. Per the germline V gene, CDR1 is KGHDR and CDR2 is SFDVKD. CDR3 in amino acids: CATSDPARQGGTNEQFF. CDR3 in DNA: TGTGCCACCAGTGATCCTGCCAGGCAGGGAGGAACCAATGAGCAGTTCTTC.

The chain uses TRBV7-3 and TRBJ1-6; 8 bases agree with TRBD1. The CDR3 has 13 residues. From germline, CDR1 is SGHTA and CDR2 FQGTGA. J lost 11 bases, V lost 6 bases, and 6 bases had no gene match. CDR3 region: CASRGDRLTPLHF. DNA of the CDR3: TGTGCCAGCAGAGGGGACAGGCTGACACCCCTCCACTTT.

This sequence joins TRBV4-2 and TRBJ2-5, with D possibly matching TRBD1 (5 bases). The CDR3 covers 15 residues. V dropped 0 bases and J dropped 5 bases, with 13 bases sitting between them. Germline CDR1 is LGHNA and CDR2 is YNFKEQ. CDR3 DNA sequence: TGTGCCAGCAGCCAAGATGGGGCCTACGGGGAGACCCAGTACTTC. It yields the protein CASSQDGAYGETQYF.

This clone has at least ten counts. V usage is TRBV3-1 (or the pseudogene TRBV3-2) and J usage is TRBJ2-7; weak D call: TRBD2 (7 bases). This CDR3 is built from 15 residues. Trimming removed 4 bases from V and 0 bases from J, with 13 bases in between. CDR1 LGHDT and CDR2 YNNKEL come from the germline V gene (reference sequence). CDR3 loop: CASSRRGGSSYEQYF. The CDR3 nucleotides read TGTGCCAGCAGCCGGAGGGGGGGTAGCTCCTACGAGCAGTACTTC.

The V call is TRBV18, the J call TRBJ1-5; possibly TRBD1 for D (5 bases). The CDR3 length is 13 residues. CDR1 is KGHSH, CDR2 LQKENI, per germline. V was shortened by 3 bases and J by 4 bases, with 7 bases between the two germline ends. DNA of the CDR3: TGTGCCAGCTCACCGGACATGAATCAGCCCCAGCATTTT. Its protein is CASSPDMNQPQHF.

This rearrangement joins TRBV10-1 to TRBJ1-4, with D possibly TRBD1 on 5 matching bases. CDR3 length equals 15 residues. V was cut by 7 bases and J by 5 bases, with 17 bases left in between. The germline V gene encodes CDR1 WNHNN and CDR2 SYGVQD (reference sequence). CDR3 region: CASNRGRINNEKLFF. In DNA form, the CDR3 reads TGCGCCAGCAATCGGGGCCGGATAAACAATGAAAAACTGTTTTTT.

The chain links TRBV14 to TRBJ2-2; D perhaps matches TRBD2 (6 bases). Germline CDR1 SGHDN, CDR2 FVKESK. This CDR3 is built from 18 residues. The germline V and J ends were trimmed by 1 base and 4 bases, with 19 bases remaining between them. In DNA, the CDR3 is TGTGCCAGCAGCCAAGGGTACGGCTCGGGAGTTATCACCGGGGAGCTGTTTTTT. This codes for CASSQGYGSGVITGELFF.

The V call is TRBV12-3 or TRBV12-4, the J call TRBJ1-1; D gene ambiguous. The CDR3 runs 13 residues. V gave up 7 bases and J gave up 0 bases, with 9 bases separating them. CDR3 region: CASTLSMNTEAFF. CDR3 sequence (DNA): TGTGCCAGCACCCTCTCAATGAACACTGAAGCTTTCTTT.

The DNA of the CDR3 is TGTGCCAGCTACGACAGTAGCACAGATACGCAGTATTTT. Translation: CASYDSSTDTQYF. The chain uses TRBV6-5 and TRBJ2-3; D possibly corresponds to TRBD1 (5 bases). The CDR3 has 13 amino acids. Trimming stripped 8 bases from V and 0 bases from J, with 9 bases between. CDR1 and CDR2 from the germline V gene are MNHEY and SVGAGI.

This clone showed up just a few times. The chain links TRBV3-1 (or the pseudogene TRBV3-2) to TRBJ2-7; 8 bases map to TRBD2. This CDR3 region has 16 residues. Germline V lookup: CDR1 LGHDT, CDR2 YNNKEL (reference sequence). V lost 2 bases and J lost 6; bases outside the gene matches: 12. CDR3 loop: CASSQYASGLGGEQYF. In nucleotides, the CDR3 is TGTGCCAGCAGCCAATACGCTAGCGGGTTAGGAGGCGAGCAGTACTTC.

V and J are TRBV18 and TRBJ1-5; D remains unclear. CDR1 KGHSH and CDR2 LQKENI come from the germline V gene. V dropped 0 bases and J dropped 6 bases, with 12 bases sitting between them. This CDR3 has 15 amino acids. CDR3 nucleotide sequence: TGTGCCAGCTCACCACCGGCAGGTCGCGGTCAGCCCCAGCATTTT. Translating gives CASSPPAGRGQPQHF. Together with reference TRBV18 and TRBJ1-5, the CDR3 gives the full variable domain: NAGVMQNPRHLVRRRGQEARLRCSPMKGHSHVYWYRQLPEEGLKFMVYLQKENIIDESGMPKERFSAEFPKEGPSILRIQQVVRGDSAAYFCASSPPAGRGQPQHFGDGTRLSIL.

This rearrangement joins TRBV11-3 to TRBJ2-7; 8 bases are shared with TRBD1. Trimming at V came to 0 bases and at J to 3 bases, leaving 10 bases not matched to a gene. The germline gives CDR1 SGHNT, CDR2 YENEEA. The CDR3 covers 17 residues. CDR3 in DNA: TGTGCCAGCAGCTTAGATCCCCCGGTCGGACAGGGCTACGAGCAGTACTTC. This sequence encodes CASSLDPPVGQGYEQYF.

The CDR3 reads CASSQTGIREQYF. Here the CDR3 DNA reads TGTGCCAGCAGCCAGACAGGGATACGCGAGCAGTACTTC. The J gene is TRBJ2-7, the V gene TRBV11-3; 7 bases are a match to TRBD1. Germline V CDR1 and CDR2: SGHNT, YENEEA. The CDR3 sequence is 13 residues long. After removal of 5 bases from V and 6 bases from J, the junction contained 7 bases not matched to a gene. The entire variable domain, with the rest obtained from reference TRBV11-3 and TRBJ2-7, is as follows: EAGVVQSPRYKIIEKKQPVAFWCNPISGHNTLYWYLQNLGQGPELLIRYENEEAVDDSQLPKDRFSAERLKGVDSTLKIQPAELGDSAVYLCASSQTGIREQYFGPGTRLTVT.

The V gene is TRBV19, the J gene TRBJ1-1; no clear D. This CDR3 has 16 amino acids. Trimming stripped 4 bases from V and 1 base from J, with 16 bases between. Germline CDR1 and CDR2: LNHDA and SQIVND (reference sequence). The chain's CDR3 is CASSTYRGKGNTEAFF. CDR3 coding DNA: TGTGCCAGTAGTACCTACAGAGGGAAAGGGAACACTGAAGCTTTCTTT.

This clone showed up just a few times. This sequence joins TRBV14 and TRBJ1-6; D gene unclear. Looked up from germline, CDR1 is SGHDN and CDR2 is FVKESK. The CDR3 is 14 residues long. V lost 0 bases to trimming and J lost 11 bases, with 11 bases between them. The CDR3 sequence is CASSQDTRRPPLHF. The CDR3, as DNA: TGTGCCAGCAGCCAAGATACAAGGAGACCACCCCTCCACTTT.

For the CDR3, the DNA is TGTGCCAGCAGTCTGACAGGGGATAATTCACCCCTCCACTTT. Protein product: CASSLTGDNSPLHF. V is TRBV6-5 and J is TRBJ1-6; 8 positions agree with TRBD1. The germline V gene has CDR1 MNHEY and CDR2 SVGAGI. V lost 5 bases, J lost 5 bases, and 2 bases stayed unmatched. The CDR3 extends over 14 amino acids.

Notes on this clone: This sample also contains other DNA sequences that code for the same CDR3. The chain's CDR3 is CASSLTLAGGPNEQFF. CDR3 DNA sequence: TGCGCCAGCAGCCTGACCCTAGCGGGAGGGCCCAATGAGCAGTTCTTC. This rearrangement joins TRBV5-1 to TRBJ2-1; 12 positions agree with TRBD2. The V gene's germline CDR1 is SGHRS and CDR2 YFSETQ. The CDR3 has 16 amino acids. The ends lost 4 bases at V and 6 bases at J; junction bases unmatched: 8.

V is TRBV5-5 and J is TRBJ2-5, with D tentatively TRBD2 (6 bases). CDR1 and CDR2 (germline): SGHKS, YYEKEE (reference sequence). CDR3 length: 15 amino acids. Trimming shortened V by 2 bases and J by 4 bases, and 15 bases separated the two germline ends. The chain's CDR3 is CASSFPDGGPETQYF. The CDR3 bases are TGTGCCAGCAGCTTTCCGGACGGAGGGCCAGAGACCCAGTACTTC.

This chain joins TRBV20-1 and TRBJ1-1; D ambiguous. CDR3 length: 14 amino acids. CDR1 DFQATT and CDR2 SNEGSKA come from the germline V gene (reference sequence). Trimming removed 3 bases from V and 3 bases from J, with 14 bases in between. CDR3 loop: CSASRVGVDTEAFF. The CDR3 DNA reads TGCAGTGCTAGTCGGGTTGGCGTGGACACTGAAGCTTTCTTT.

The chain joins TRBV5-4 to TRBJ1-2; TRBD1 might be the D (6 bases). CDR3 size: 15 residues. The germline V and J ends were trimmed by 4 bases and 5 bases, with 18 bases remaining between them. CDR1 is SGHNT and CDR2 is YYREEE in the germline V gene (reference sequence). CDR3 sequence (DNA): TGTGCCAGCAGCGTTCAGGGGAGTACGGGGTATGGCTACACCTTC. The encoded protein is CASSVQGSTGYGYTF.

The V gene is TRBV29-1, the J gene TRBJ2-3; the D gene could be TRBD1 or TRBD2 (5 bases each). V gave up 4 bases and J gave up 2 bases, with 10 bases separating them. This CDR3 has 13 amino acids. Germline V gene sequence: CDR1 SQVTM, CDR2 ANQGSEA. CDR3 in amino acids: CSVGGRHTDTQYF. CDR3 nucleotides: TGCAGCGTTGGGGGGAGACACACAGATACGCAGTATTTT.

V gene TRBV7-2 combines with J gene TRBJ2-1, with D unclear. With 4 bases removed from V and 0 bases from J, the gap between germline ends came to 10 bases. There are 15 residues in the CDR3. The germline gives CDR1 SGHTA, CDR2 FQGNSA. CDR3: CASSSWSRSYNEQFF. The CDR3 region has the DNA TGTGCCAGCAGCTCCTGGTCCCGCTCCTACAATGAGCAGTTCTTC.

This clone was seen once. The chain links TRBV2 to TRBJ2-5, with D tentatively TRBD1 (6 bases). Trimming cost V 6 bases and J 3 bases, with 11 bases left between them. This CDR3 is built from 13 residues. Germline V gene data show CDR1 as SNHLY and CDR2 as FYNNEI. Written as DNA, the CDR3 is TGTGCCAGCAGCGACAGGTCGAAAGAGACCCAGTACTTC. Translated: CASSDRSKETQYF.

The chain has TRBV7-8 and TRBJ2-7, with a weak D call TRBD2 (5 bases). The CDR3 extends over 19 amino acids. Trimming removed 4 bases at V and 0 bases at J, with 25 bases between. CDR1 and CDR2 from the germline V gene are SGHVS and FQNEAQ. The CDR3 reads CASSSRTSLGALNSYEQYF. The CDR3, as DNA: TGTGCCAGCAGCTCCCGCACCTCCCTGGGAGCGTTAAACTCCTACGAGCAGTACTTC.

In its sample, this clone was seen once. The CDR3 nucleotides read TGTGCCAGCAGCGGGAGATCATTCAACGAGCAGTACTTC. Its translation is CASSGRSFNEQYF. The chain links TRBV2 to TRBJ2-7; tentative D call: TRBD2 (6 bases). The ends were cut back, 6 bases at V and 5 bases at J, with 14 bases in the middle. Germline CDR1 is SNHLY and CDR2 is FYNNEI. This CDR3 has 13 residues.

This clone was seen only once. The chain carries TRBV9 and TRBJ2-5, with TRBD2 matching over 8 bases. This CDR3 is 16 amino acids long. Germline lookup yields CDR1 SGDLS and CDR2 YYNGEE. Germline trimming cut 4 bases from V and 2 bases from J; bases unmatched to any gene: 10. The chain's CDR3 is CASSPRDSGAQETQYF. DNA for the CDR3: TGTGCCAGCAGCCCCCGTGATAGCGGGGCTCAAGAGACCCAGTACTTC.

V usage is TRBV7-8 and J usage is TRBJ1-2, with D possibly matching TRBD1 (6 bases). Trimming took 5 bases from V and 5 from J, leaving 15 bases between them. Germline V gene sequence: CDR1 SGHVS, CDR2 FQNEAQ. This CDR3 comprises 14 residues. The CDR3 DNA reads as TGTGCCAGCAGCCCGGACAGTGCGACTTATGGCTACACCTTC. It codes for CASSPDSATYGYTF.

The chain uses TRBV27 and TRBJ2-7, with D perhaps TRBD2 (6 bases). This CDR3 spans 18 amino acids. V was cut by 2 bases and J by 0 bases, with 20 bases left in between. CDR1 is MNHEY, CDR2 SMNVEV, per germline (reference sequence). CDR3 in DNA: TGTGCCAGCAGTTTACTCGGGGCGGGGACGGAGGACTCCTACGAGCAGTACTTC. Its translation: CASSLLGAGTEDSYEQYF.

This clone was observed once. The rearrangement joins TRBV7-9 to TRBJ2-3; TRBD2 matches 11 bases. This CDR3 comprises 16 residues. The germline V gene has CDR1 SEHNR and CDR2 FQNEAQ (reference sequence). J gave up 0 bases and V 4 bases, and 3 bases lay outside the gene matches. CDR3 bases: TGTGCCAGCAGCTGGGGACTAGCGGTGAGCACAGATACGCAGTATTTT. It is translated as CASSWGLAVSTDTQYF. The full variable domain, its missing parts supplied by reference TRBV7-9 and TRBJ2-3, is DTGVSQNPRHKITKRGQNVTFRCDPISEHNRLYWYRQTLGQGPEFLTYFQNEAQLEKSRLLSDRFSAERPKGSFSTLEIQRTEQGDSAMYLCASSWGLAVSTDTQYFGPGTRLTVL.

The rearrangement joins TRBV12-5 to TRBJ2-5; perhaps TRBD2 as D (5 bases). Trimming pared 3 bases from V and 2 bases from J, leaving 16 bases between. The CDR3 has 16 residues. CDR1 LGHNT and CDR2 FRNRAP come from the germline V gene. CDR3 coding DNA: TGTGCTAGTGGTTTTACCGTCGACCCGGGGCAAGAGACCCAGTACTTC. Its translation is CASGFTVDPGQETQYF. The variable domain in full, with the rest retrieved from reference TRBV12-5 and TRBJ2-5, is DARVTQTPRHKVTEMGQEVTMRCQPILGHNTVFWYRQTMMQGLELLAYFRNRAPLDDSGMPKDRFSAEMPDATLATLKIQPSEPRDSAVYFCASGFTVDPGQETQYFGPGTRLLVL.

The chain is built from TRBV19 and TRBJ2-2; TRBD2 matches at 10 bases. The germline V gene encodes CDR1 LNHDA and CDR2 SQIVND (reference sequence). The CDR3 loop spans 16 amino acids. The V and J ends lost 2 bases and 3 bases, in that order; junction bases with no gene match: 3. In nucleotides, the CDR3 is TGTGCCAGTAGTATAAAGACTAGCGGGTACACCGGGGAGCTGTTTTTT. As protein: CASSIKTSGYTGELFF.

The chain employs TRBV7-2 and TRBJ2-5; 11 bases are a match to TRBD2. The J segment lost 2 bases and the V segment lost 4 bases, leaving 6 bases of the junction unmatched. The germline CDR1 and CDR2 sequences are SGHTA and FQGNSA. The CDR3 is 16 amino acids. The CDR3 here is CASSYQWTSGQETQYF. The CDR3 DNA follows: TGTGCCAGCAGCTACCAGTGGACTAGCGGGCAAGAGACCCAGTACTTC.